This T cell receptor beta chain emerged from a study of human T cells and chemical hapten exposure. Described time point: patch test 1, 2 weeks after DPC sensitization. Treatment noted: therapeutic diphenylcyclopropenone sensitization with weekly scalp DPC. Using its own MiXCR run on the RACE reads, TCRdb lists one record per CDR3 protein. The sample contains 300,000 to 450,000 distinct CDR3 sequences, more than 4.5% of which appear only once. This clonotype showed up just a few times. This clonotype was obtained from a woman in her fifties or sixties with alopecia areata. Some clones in this sample may be carry-over from other donors' samples. This specimen consisted of whole blood, obtained in connection with sensitization to the hapten diphenylcyclopropenone (DPC).

The CDR3: CASMGLALYNEQFF. The CDR3 DNA reads as TGTGCCAGCATGGGACTGGCCCTCTACAATGAGCAGTTCTTC. The chain couples TRBV5-5 to TRBJ2-1; D is possibly TRBD2 (6 bases). V was shortened by 6 bases and J by 3 bases, with 13 bases between the two germline ends. The CDR3 is made up of 14 amino acids. Germline V lookup: CDR1 SGHKS, CDR2 YYEKEE (reference sequence). The variable domain in full, completed from reference TRBV5-5 and TRBJ2-1, reads DAGVTQSPTHLIKTRGQQVTLRCSPISGHKSVSWYQQVLGQGPQFIFQYYEKEERGRGNFPDRFSARQFPNYSSELNVNALLLGDSALYLCASMGLALYNEQFFGPGTRLTVL.